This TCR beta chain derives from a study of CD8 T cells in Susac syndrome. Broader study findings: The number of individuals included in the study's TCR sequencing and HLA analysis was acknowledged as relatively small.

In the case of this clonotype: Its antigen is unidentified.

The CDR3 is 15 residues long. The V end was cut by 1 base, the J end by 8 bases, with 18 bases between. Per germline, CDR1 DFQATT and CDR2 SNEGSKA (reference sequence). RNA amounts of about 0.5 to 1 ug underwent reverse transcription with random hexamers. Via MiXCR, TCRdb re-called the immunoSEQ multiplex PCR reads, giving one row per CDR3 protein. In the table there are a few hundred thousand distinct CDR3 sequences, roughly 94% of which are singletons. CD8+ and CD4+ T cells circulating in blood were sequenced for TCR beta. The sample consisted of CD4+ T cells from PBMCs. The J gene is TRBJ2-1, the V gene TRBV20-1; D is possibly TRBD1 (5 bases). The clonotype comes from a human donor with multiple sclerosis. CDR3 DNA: TGCAGTGCTAGAGTACCAGGGTCCCAATCTGATGAGCAGTTCTTC. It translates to CSARVPGSQSDEQFF.